This T cell receptor beta chain was documented in a study of blood T cells in healthy people across ages (dated by TCRdb to between 2015 and 2016). Some background on the complete study: In model experiments, roughly one uniquely barcoded TCR beta cDNA molecule per two T cells was captured by template switching. To track age-related changes in TCR beta repertoire diversity, the study relied on deep sequencing normalized with unique cDNA molecular identifiers. The donors were divided into four age groups: young (average around 16 years), middle-aged (around 37), aged (about 60) and long-lived (82). To avoid experimental bias, donors of different ages were distributed randomly across sequencing lanes. Using the same blood draw, the study looked at two additional independent replicas of 1 million unique cDNA reads for two donors, one aged 18 to 30 and the other aged 80 or older.

Results and caveats for the whole study, not just this receptor: Estimates of total diversity from one million sequenced T cells were regarded as lower bounds and underestimates. Since profiling was done on bulk unsorted PBMCs, naive and antigen-experienced compartments could not be conclusively compared. Because the CMV infection status of the donors was unknown, age-related changes in expanded clonotypes may potentially have been confounded. Observed TCR beta diversity per million T cells fell roughly linearly with age, and a significant reduction was already apparent by age about 38. The long-lived group showed more naive CD4+ T cells, fewer expanded clones and increased TCR diversity than the aged group, suggesting age selection. Observed TCR beta diversity correlated strongly with the percentage of naive T cells measured by flow cytometry.

The roughly 39 donors, aged about 6 to 100 years, were systemically healthy Caucasian individuals from Russia. Ten milliliters of peripheral blood were drawn from each donor into EDTA-treated Vacutainer tubes. Ficoll-Paque density-gradient centrifugation was used to isolate PBMCs, with at least 7 million per sample. Total RNA was extracted from PBMCs with Trizol reagent, with at least 5 micrograms obtained per sample. For every donor, flow cytometry on a PBMC aliquot measured the percentage of naive CD45RAhigh/CD27high T cells. From cysteine to phenylalanine, the CDR3 is 12 amino acids long. Kept here is only the CDR3 DNA, which spans 36 bases and is read in frame from base 1. CDR1 and CDR2 are drawn from the germline V gene (reference sequence): SEHNR, FQNEAQ. V was cut back by 6 bases and J by 5 bases, leaving a gap of 10 bases between them. The library was produced with 5' RACE. The instrument was an Illumina HiSeq 2500. A second PCR of roughly 6 to 12 cycles was run with a J-beta primer mix and a sample-barcoded 5' primer. A unique molecular identifier was introduced onto each TCR beta cDNA molecule by a template-switch 5' adaptor carrying 12 random nucleotides. Each sample yielded at least 3 million CDR3-containing paired-end reads. First-strand cDNA synthesis was performed from all RNA using the Mint cDNA synthesis kit, with priming by a TRBC-specific oligonucleotide. Following uracil-DNA glycosylase treatment, all cDNA underwent a first 18-cycle PCR with the universal primers M1SS and BC2_uni_R. In the authors' own workflow: Each sample was normalized by randomly selecting 1 million high-quality reads, each carrying a distinct molecular identifier. Reads with shared molecular identifiers were discarded instead of being binned into consensus sequences. MiTCR, with a Q25 quality threshold and the strictest error-elimination algorithm, was used for CDR3 identification, clonotype clustering and error correction. Lower-bound total TCR beta diversity was estimated with a nonparametric unseen species model using Euler transformation. TCRdb trimmed public reads at Q25 via fastp, called clones via MiXCR and kept in-frame beta chains. Rows with a matching CDR3 protein are joined into one entry that keeps the most common DNA and genes. TCRdb assigned the V and J calls; the authors' analysis was not used. The table for this sample lists roughly 1,300,000 distinct CDR3 sequences; almost 60% of them were counted only once. Clones ranked in the top ten supply approximately 7% of the sample.

As concerns this clonotype: This clone's antigen is unknown. No much larger clone is present one base from it, and per-base qualities are unavailable.

The V and J genes are TRBV7-9 and TRBJ2-5; the D gene assignment is ambiguous. This clonotype was obtained from a man between 18 and 29 years old in good health. Sample: blood. The CDR3 region has the sequence CASSILPETQYF. The sequenced DNA is TGTGCCAGCAGTATCCTCCCGGAGACCCAGTACTTC.